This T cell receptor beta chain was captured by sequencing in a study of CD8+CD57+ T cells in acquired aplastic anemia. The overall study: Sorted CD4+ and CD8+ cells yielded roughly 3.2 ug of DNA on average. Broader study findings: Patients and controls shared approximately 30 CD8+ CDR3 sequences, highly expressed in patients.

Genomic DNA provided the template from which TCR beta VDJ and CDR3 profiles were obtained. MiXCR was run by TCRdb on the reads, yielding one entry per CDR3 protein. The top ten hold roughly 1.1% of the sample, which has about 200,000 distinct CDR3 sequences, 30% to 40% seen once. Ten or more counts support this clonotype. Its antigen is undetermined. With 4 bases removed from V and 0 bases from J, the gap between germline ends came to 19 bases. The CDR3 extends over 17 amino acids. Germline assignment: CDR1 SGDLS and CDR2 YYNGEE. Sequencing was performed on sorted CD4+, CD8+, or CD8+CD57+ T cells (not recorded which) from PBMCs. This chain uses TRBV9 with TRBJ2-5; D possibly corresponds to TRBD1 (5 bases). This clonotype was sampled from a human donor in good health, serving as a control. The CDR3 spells CASSPRWTNQYQETQYF. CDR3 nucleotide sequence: TGTGCCAGCAGCCCCCGGTGGACAAACCAGTACCAAGAGACCCAGTACTTC.